Described below is a single T cell receptor (beta chain) sequence and its context. This entry comes from a study of blood T cell repertoires in COVID-19. Study-level background: Acute and convalescent COVID-19 samples came from the United States, Italy and Spain. PBMCs, B-cell-depleted T cells, or T cells were the source of the cDNA or gDNA that made up the material.

Germline V lookup: CDR1 MNHEY, CDR2 SVGAGI. J lost 6 bases, V lost 6 bases, and 9 bases had no gene match. The CDR3 sequence is 15 residues long. Authors' processing steps: Nucleated cell number was recorded as an estimate derived from reference gene primer amplification. Profiled with immunoSEQ multiplex PCR; TCRdb holds only in-frame clones, not every one. That table gives V, J and clone size, and the DNA gave D and trimming. The sample includes over 55,000 clones, about 90% of them seen just once. This receptor was obtained from a human donor in a cohort sampled during active COVID-19. The V call is TRBV6-5, the J call TRBJ1-5, with 9 bases lining up with TRBD1. What was sequenced was peripheral blood. The CDR3 coding sequence is TGTGCCAGCAGAAGAGCGGGACAGGGCTTTCAGCCCCAGCATTTT. It encodes CASRRAGQGFQPQHF.